The 4 T cell receptor beta chains below all came from one sample that was sequenced in a study of T cells after yellow fever vaccination. TCRdb re-called the 5' RACE reads with MiXCR, one entry per CDR3 protein. Among 450,000 to 550,000 distinct CDR3 sequences listed, 20% to 25% were seen once. This specimen was PBMCs, taken approximately 20 days after the first yellow fever vaccination. The receptors derive from a man aged 18 to 30 who received the YFV17D yellow fever vaccine.

This chain links TRBV10-3 with TRBJ1-2; D remains ambiguous. CDR1 and CDR2 from the germline V gene are ENHRY and SYGVKD. The CDR3 has 13 residues. V gave up 7 bases and J gave up 4 bases, with 13 bases separating them. The CDR3 nucleotides read TGTGCCATCACTCCGGAAGACCTCTATGGCTACACCTTC. Translation: CAITPEDLYGYTF.

This chain joins TRBV27 and TRBJ2-1; D remains unclear. The CDR3 runs 16 residues. V was pared by 0 bases and J by 3 bases, with 12 bases between. Germline CDR1 reads MNHEY; CDR2 reads SMNVEV (reference sequence). In nucleotides, the CDR3 is TGTGCCAGCAGTTTATCTGACTTTGGGTTCTACAATGAGCAGTTCTTC. Translating gives CASSLSDFGFYNEQFF.

The CDR3 sequence: CASSQDRVDTDTQYF. The CDR3 nucleotides are TGTGCCAGCAGCCAAGATCGGGTAGACACAGATACGCAGTATTTT. The chain uses TRBV3-1 and TRBJ2-3; D uncertain. This CDR3 has 15 amino acids. Germline-derived CDR1 and CDR2 are LGHDT and YNNKEL (reference sequence). V was clipped by 0 bases and J by 2 bases, with 9 bases between them.

This clonotype was detected only a few times. The chain employs TRBV28 and TRBJ1-5; a possible D gene is TRBD1 (5 bases). The germline V gene encodes CDR1 MDHEN and CDR2 SYDVKM. Trimming took 3 bases from V and 4 from J, leaving 13 bases between them. The CDR3 runs to 15 residues. The CDR3 reads CASSFKRTLNQPQHF. CDR3 DNA: TGTGCCAGCAGTTTCAAGCGGACACTTAATCAGCCCCAGCATTTT.